This passage covers 3 T cell receptor beta chains from one sample sequenced in a study of PD-1 blockade in classical Hodgkin lymphoma. Time point in this sample: cycle 4 day 1 (C4D1), after 5 to 7 weeks of nivolumab. Every single patient, without exception, relapsed after autologous stem cell transplantation, and brentuximab vedotin exposure varied. Data came from immunoSEQ multiplex PCR; TCRdb stores just in-frame clones and leaves some out. Of roughly 100,000 clones in the sample, over 75% were seen once. The sequenced sample was peripheral blood mononuclear cells (PBMCs), obtained before the fourth cycle of nivolumab. These receptors came from a human donor with classical Hodgkin lymphoma.

The genes are TRBV10-3 and TRBJ2-7, with D unclear. There are 13 residues in the CDR3. Germline CDR1 and CDR2: ENHRY and SYGVKD. V lost 6 bases to trimming and J lost 3 bases, with 12 bases between them. The CDR3 is CAIRFTENYEQYF. The DNA for the CDR3 is TGTGCCATCAGATTCACTGAGAACTACGAGCAGTACTTC.

The DNA for the CDR3 is TGTGCCAGCAGCGTAGGCCTAGCGCTCTCCTACGAGCAGTACTTC. Its translation: CASSVGLALSYEQYF. The chain links TRBV9 to TRBJ2-7; tentative D call: TRBD2 (6 bases). In germline, CDR1 is SGDLS, CDR2 YYNGEE. This CDR3 spans 15 amino acids. Trimming shortened V by 0 bases and J by 0 bases, and 10 bases separated the two germline ends.

The genes are TRBV28 and TRBJ2-3; 8 nucleotides line up with TRBD2. This CDR3 has 14 residues. The J segment lost 4 bases and the V segment lost 8 bases, leaving 8 bases of the junction unmatched. CDR1 and CDR2 (germline): MDHEN, SYDVKM. Here the CDR3 DNA reads TGTGCCAGCTCTGTAGCGGGACTCGCAGATACGCAGTATTTT. This translates into CASSVAGLADTQYF.